What follows describes a single T cell receptor (beta chain). Antigen unknown. This specimen comes from a study of OX40 agonist ivuxolimab in advanced cancers. Study in general: Melanoma, hepatocellular carcinoma, head and neck or renal cell cancer occurred in dose-escalation patients.

Notes on the study in general: Averaged across samples, CD8+ T cells carried more expanded clones than CD4+ did.

The data were produced by immunoSEQ multiplex PCR, yet TCRdb's version contains in-frame clones alone and is incomplete. The repertoire consists of roughly 80,000 clones, with more than 85% occurring once and the leading ten covering 0.55% to 0.7%. After removal of 9 bases from V and 7 bases from J, the junction contained 4 bases not matched to a gene. The CDR3 sequence is 12 residues long. The germline V gene has CDR1 MNHEY and CDR2 SVGAGI. Autoimmune disease history or systemic immunosuppression led to patient exclusion. Blood draws occurred at baseline, cycle 4 day 1, and cycle 7 day 1. The sequences come from CD4+ or CD8+ T cells sorted from blood, collected in a trial of the OX40 agonist ivuxolimab. This chain connects TRBV6-5 to TRBJ2-1; 9 positions agree with TRBD2. The receptor's source is an adult with an advanced solid tumor such as melanoma, head and neck, liver or kidney cancer. CDR3 sequence reads: CASSGSGNEQFF. CDR3 bases: TGTGCCAGTAGCGGGAGTGGGAATGAGCAGTTCTTC.